This T cell receptor (beta chain) was observed in a study of cytomegalovirus exposure and HLA in healthy donors. Findings of the study overall: As a later analysis revealed, the rate of TCR association differed by HLA locus, with DRB1 most and HLA-C fewest. In an earlier analysis, about 87% or about 30%: the productive usage of most TCR beta V segments. With high specificity and sensitivity, the classifier reportedly diagnosed cytomegalovirus status. Available immune exposure information covered CMV serostatus only.

In this sample, this clone turned up a few times. Its antigen is undetermined. With 60 Vbeta and 13 Jbeta primers, the PCR was carried out. Only in-frame clones appear in the TCRdb table, and some are missing; sequencing was by immunoSEQ multiplex PCR. The repertoire includes about 55,000 clones, about 67% of them detected once, and 30% to 40% sits in the top ten. In germline, CDR1 is SGHTA, CDR2 FQGNSA. V lost 6 bases and J 1 base, leaving 12 bases between the germline ends. The CDR3 sequence is 15 residues long. This clonotype originated in a man in his forties in good health and CMV-seropositive. The sample consisted of PBMCs. The chain couples TRBV7-2 to TRBJ2-2; possibly TRBD2 for D (6 bases). DNA of the CDR3: TGTGCCAGCAGACCGACCGGGGGGAACACCGGGGAGCTGTTTTTT. This encodes CASRPTGGNTGELFF. Together with reference TRBV7-2 and TRBJ2-2, the CDR3 gives the full variable domain: GAGVSQSPSNKVTEKGKDVELRCDPISGHTALYWYRQSLGQGLEFLIYFQGNSAPDKSGLPSDRFSAERTGGSVSTLTIQRTQQEDSAVYLCASRPTGGNTGELFFGEGSRLTVL.